This T cell receptor (beta chain) was sequenced during a study of OX40 agonist ivuxolimab in advanced cancers. Study overall: Allowance was made for prior anti-PD-1, anti-PD-L1 or anti-CTLA-4 therapy, and about 37% had some.

Data came from immunoSEQ multiplex PCR; TCRdb stores just in-frame clones and leaves some out. The data hold around 140,000 clones, with 90% observed a single time. Concerning this clone: Antigen specificity is unknown.

CDR3 length equals 16 residues. CDR1 and CDR2 from the germline V gene are LNHDA and SQIVND (reference sequence). V lost 5 bases, J lost 3 bases, and 17 bases lay in between. The study, taken as a whole, reports: Among T cells, CD8+ cells averaged more expanded clones than CD4+ cells. Normalized T-cell clonal expansion was also low in some nonresponders.

The material was CD4+ or CD8+ T cells sorted from blood, obtained in a trial of the OX40 agonist ivuxolimab. This rearrangement joins TRBV19 to TRBJ1-3; D ambiguous. The clonotype was recovered from an adult with an advanced solid tumor such as melanoma, head and neck, liver or kidney cancer. The CDR3 DNA reads as TGTGCCAGTAGTGTCCAACTTCGGGTCTTTGGAAACACCATATATTTT. Translated, it gives CASSVQLRVFGNTIYF.